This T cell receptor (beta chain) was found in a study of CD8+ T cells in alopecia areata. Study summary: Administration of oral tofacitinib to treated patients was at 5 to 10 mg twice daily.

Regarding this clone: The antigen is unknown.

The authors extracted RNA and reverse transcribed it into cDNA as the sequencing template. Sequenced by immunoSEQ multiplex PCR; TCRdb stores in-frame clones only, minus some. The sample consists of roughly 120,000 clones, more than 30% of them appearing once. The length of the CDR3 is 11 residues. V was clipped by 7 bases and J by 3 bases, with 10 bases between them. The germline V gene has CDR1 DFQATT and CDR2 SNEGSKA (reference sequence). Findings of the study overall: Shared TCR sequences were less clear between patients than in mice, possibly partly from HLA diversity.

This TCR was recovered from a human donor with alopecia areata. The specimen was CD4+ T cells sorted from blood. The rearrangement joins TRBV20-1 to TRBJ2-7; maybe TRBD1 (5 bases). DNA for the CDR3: TGCAGTGGCCAGGGCCTCTACGAGCAGTACTTC. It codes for CSGQGLYEQYF.